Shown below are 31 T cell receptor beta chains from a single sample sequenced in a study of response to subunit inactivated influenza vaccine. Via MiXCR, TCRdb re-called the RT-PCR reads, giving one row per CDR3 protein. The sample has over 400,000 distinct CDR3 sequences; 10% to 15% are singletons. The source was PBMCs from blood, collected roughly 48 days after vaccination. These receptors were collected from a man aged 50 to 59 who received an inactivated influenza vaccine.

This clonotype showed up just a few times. The CDR3 bases are TGTGCCAGCTCACCAGGGACGACCTCCTCCTACGAGCAGTACTTC. Its protein is CASSPGTTSSYEQYF. This chain uses TRBV18 with TRBJ2-7; D could derive from TRBD1 or TRBD2 (5 bases each). The CDR3 spans 15 residues. V gave up 2 bases and J gave up 0 bases, with 11 bases separating them. The germline CDR1 and CDR2 sequences are KGHSH and LQKENI.

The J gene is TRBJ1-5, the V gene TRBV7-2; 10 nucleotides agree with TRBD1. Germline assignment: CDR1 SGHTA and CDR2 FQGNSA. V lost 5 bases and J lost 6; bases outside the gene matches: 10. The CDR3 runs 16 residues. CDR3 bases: TGTGCCAGCAGCAAAACCGGGACAGGGGTGAGTCAGCCCCAGCATTTT. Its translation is CASSKTGTGVSQPQHF.

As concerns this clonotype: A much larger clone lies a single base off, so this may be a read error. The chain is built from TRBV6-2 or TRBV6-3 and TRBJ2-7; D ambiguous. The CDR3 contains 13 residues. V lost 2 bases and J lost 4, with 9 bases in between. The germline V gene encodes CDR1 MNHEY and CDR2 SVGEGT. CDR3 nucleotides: TGTGCCAGCAGTTACGGGAACAGATACGAGCAGTACTTC. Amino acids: CASSYGNRYEQYF.

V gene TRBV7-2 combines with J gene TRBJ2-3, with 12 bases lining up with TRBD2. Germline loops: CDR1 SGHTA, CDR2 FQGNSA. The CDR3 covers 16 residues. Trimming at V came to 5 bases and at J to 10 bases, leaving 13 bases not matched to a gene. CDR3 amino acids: CASSATSGRPKGSQYF. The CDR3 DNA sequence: TGTGCCAGCAGCGCTACTAGCGGGAGGCCCAAAGGGTCGCAGTATTTT.

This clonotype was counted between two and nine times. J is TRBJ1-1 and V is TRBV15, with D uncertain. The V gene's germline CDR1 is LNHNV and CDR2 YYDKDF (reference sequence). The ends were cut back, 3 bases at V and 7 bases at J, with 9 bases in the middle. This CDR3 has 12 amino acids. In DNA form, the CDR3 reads TGTGCCACCAGCAGGCCAGCTTATGAAGCTTTCTTT. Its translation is CATSRPAYEAFF.

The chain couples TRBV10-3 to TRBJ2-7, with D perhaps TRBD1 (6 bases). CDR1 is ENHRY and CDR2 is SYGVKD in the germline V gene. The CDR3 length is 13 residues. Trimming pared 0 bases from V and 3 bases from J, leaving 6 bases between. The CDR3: CAISESGGYEQYF. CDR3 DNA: TGTGCCATCAGTGAGTCAGGGGGCTACGAGCAGTACTTC.

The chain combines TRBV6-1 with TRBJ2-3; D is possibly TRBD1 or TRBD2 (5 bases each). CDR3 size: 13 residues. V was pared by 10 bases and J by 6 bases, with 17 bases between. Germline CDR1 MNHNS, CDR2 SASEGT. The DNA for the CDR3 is TGTGCCACCAAGAGGGGACGTTCGGATACGCAGTATTTT. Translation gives CATKRGRSDTQYF.

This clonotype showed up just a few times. The CDR3 region is CASSQGLYTDTQYF. The CDR3 DNA follows: TGTGCCAGCAGCCAGGGACTGTACACAGATACGCAGTATTTT. V is TRBV9 and J is TRBJ2-3; tentative D call: TRBD2 (6 bases). CDR3 length: 14 amino acids. From germline, CDR1 is SGDLS and CDR2 YYNGEE. The germline V and J ends were trimmed by 4 bases and 2 bases, with 11 bases remaining between them.

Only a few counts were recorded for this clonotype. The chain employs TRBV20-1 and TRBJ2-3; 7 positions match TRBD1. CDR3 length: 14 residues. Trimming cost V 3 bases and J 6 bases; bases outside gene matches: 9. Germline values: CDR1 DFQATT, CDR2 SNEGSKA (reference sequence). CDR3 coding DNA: TGCAGTGCTAGTGTCCAGGGGGAACAGGATACGCAGTATTTT. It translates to CSASVQGEQDTQYF.

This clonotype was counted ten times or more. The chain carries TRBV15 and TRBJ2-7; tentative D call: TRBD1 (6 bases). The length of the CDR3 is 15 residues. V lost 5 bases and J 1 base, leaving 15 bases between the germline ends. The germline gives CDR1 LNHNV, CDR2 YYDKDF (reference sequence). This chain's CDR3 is CATSAGQTLSYEQYF. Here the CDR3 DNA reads TGTGCCACCAGCGCAGGACAGACATTATCCTACGAGCAGTACTTC.

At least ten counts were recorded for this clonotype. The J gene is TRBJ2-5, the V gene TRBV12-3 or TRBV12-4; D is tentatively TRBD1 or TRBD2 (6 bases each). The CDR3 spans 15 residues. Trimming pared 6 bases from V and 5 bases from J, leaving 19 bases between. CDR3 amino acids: CASSPTGRSFETQYF. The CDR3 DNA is TGTGCCAGCAGCCCTACAGGGAGGAGTTTTGAGACCCAGTACTTC.

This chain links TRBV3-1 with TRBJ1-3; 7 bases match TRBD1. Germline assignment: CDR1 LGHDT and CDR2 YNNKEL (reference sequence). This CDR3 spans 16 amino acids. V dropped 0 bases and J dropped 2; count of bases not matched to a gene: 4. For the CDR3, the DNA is TGTGCCAGCAGCCAAGAAGGGGGCAGTGCTGGAAACACCATATATTTT. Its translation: CASSQEGGSAGNTIYF.

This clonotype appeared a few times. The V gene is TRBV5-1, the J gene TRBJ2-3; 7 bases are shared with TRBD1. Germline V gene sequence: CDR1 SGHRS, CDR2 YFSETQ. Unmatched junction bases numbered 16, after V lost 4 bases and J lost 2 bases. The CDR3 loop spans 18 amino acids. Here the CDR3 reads CASSPYPGTAKITDTQYF. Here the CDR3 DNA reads TGCGCCAGCAGCCCCTATCCCGGGACAGCTAAGATCACAGATACGCAGTATTTT.

For the CDR3, the DNA is TGTGCCAGCAGCTTAAGTGCCAGCCCTAACACTGAAGCTTTCTTT. Its protein product is CASSLSASPNTEAFF. The chain carries TRBV7-9 and TRBJ1-1, with D hard to call. Germline V gene lookup returns CDR1 SEHNR and CDR2 FQNEAQ (reference sequence). Trimming pared 2 bases from V and 2 bases from J, leaving 12 bases between. The CDR3 spans 15 residues.

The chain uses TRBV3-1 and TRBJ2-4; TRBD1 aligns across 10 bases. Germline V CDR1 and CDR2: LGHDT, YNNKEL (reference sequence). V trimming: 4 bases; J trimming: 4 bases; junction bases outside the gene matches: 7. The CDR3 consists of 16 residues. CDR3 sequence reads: CASSLSGTGEKNIQYF. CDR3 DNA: TGTGCCAGCAGCCTCTCCGGGACAGGGGAAAAAAACATTCAGTACTTC.

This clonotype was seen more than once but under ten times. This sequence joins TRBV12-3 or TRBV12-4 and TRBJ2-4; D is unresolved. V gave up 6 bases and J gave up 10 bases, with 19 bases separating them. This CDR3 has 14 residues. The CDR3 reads CASSPAQYRGIQYF. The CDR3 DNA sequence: TGTGCCAGCAGCCCGGCCCAGTACAGAGGTATTCAGTACTTC.

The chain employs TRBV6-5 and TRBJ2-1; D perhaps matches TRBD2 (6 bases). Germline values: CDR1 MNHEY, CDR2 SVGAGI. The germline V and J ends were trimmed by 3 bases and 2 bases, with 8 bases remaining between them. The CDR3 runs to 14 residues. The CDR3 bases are TGTGCCAGCAGTTATGGACTACCCTACAATGAGCAGTTCTTC. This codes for CASSYGLPYNEQFF.

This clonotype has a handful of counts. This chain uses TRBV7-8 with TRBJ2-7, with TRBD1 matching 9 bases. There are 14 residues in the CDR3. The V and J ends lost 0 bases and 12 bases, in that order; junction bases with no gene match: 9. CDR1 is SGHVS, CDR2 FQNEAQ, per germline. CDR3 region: CASSLAVTGGVGYF. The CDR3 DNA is TGTGCCAGCAGCTTAGCGGTTACAGGGGGCGTGGGGTACTTC. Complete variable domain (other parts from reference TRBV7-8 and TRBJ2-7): GAGVSQSPRYKVAKRGQDVALRCDPISGHVSLFWYQQALGQGPEFLTYFQNEAQLDKSGLPSDRFFAERPEGSVSTLKIQRTQQEDSAVYLCASSLAVTGGVGYFGPGTRLTVT.

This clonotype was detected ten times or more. CDR3 DNA: TGTGCCAGCAGTTACTTACAGAGCAATCAGCCCCAGCATTTT. The encoded protein is CASSYLQSNQPQHF. The J gene is TRBJ1-5, the V gene TRBV6-2 or TRBV6-3, with D unclear. Germline values: CDR1 MNHEY, CDR2 SVGEGT. Trimming removed 1 base from V and 1 base from J, with 5 bases in between. This CDR3 comprises 14 residues.

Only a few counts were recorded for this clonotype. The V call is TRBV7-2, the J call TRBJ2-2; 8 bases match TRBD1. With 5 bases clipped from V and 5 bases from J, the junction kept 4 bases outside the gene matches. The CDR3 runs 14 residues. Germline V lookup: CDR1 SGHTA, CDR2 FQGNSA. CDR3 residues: CASSPWTGTGELFF. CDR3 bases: TGTGCCAGCAGCCCGTGGACAGGGACCGGGGAGCTGTTTTTT.

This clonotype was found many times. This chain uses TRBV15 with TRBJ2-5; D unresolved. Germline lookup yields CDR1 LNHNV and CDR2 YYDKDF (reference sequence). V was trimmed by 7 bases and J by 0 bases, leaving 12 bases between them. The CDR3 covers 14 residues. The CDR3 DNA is TGTGCCACCAACAAGACAAGGTACCAAGAGACCCAGTACTTC. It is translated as CATNKTRYQETQYF.

The CDR3 spells CSARDSGLAGHNEQFF. The CDR3 DNA reads TGCAGTGCTAGAGATTCTGGACTAGCGGGACACAATGAGCAGTTCTTC. The rearrangement joins TRBV20-1 to TRBJ2-1; TRBD2 matches at 12 bases. V dropped 0 bases and J dropped 5; count of bases not matched to a gene: 5. The germline V gene has CDR1 DFQATT and CDR2 SNEGSKA (reference sequence). The CDR3 is 16 residues long.

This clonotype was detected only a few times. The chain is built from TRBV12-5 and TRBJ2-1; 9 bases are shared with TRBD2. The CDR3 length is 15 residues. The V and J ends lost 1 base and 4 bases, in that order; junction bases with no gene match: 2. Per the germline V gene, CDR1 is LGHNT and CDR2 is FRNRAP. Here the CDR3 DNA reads TGTGCTAGTGGTTTGGACCTAGCGGGATACAATGAGCAGTTCTTC. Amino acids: CASGLDLAGYNEQFF.

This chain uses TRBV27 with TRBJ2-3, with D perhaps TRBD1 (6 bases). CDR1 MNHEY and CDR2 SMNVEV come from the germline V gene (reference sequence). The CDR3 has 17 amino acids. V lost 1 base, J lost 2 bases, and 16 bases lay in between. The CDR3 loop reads CASSLYPWGPYTDTQYF. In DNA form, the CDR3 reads TGTGCCAGCAGTTTATATCCCTGGGGGCCATACACAGATACGCAGTATTTT.

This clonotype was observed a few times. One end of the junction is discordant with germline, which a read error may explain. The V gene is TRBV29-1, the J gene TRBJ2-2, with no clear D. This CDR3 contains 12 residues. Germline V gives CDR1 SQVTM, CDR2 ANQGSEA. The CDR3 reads CSVEAGHGELFF. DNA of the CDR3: TGCAGCGTGGAAGCAGGCCACGGGGAGCTGTTTTTT.

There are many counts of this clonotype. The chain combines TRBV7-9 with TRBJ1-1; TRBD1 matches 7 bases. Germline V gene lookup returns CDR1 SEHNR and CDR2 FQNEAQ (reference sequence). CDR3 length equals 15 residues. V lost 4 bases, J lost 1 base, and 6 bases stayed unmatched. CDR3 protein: CASSSYRGSNTEAFF. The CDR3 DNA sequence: TGTGCCAGCAGCTCCTACAGGGGATCGAACACTGAAGCTTTCTTT.

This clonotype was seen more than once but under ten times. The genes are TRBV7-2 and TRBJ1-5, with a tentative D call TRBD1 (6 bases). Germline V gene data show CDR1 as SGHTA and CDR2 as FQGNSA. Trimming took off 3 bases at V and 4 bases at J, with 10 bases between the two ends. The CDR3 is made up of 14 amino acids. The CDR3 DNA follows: TGTGCCAGCAGCTTTTACAGGGAAAATCAGCCCCAGCATTTT. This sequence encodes CASSFYRENQPQHF.

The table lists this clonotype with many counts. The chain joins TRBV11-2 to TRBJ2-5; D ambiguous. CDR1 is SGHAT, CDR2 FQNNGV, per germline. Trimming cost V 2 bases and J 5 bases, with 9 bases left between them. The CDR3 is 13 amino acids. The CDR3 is CASSLIPTETQYF. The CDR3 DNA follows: TGTGCCAGCAGCTTAATACCCACTGAGACCCAGTACTTC.

The CDR3 is CATRGGGDYNEQFF. DNA for the CDR3: TGTGCCACCAGGGGAGGGGGCGACTACAATGAGCAGTTCTTC. The chain joins TRBV10-3 to TRBJ2-1; D could derive from TRBD1 or TRBD2 (7 bases each). The CDR3 is made up of 14 amino acids. The V end lost 10 bases, the J end lost 3 bases, and 16 bases lay between the germline ends. Looked up from germline, CDR1 is ENHRY and CDR2 is SYGVKD.

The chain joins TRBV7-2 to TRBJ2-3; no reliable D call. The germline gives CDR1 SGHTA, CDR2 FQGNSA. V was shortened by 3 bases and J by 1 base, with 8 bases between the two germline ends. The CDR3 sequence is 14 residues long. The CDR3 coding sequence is TGTGCCAGCAGCTTCCGCCTCGGCACAGATACGCAGTATTTT. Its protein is CASSFRLGTDTQYF.

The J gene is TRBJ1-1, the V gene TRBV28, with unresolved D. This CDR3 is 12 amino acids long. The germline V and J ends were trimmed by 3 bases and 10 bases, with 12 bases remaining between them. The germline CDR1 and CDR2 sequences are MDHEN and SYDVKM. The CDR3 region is CASSLTPFGAFF. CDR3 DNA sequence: TGTGCCAGCAGTTTGACCCCTTTCGGAGCTTTCTTT.